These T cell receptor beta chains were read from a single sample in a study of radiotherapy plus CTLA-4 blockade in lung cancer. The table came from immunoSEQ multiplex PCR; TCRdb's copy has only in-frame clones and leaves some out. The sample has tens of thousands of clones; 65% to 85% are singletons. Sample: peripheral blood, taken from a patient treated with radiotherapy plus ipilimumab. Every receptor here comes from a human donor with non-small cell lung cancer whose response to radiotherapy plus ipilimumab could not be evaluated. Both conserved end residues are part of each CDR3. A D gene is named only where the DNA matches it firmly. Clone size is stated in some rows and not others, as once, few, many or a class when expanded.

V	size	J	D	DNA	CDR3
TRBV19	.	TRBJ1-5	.	TGTGCCAGTAGTACACCCCAGGGAAATCAGCCCCAGCATTTT	CASSTPQGNQPQHF
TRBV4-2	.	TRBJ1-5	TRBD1	TGTGCCGGCAGCCGAACAGGGGGCAACAATCAGCCCCAGCATTTT	CAGSRTGGNNQPQHF
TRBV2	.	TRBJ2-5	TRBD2	TGTGCCAGCAGTTTTCTGGGGGGGGGAAAACAAGAGACCCAGTACTTC	CASSFLGGGKQETQYF
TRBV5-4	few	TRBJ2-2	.	TGTGCCAGCAGCTTGGGCGGGGACGCCGGGGAGCTGTTTTTT	CASSLGGDAGELFF
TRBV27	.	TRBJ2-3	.	TGTGCCAGCAGTTTATTGGGCGATACGCAGTATTTT	CASSLLGDTQYF
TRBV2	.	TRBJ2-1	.	TGTGCCAGACAGGTTGACACCTACAATGAGCAGTTCTTC	CARQVDTYNEQFF
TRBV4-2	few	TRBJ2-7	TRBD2	TGTGCCAGCAGCCAAGAGACTAGCGGGAACTCCTACGAGCAGTACTTC	CASSQETSGNSYEQYF
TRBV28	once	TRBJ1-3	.	TGTGCCAGCAGTTTACCGCTCGGACTCGAATCTGGAAACACCATATATTTT	CASSLPLGLESGNTIYF
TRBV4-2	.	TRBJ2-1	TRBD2	TGTGCCAGCAGCCTACACGGCGGGGGAGGGGCCAATGAGCAGTTCTTC	CASSLHGGGGANEQFF
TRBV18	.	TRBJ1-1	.	TGTGCCAGCTCACCCCCCGGCAGGGGCGGACGGAACACTGAAGCTTTCTTT	CASSPPGRGGRNTEAFF
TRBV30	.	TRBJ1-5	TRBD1	TGTGCCTGGAGTTCCGCCTCCGGGACAGGTAGCAATCAGCCCCAGCATTTT	CAWSSASGTGSNQPQHF
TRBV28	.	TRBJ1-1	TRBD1	TGTGCCAGCAGTTTACTGGACAGGGGTGAGGGTGAAGCTTTCTTT	CASSLLDRGEGEAFF
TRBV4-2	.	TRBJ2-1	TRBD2	TGTGCCAGCAGCCAACAACTAGCGGGGTACAATGAGCAGTTCTTC	CASSQQLAGYNEQFF
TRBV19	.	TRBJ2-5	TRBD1	TGTGCCGGCCAGGGACAGGGGGCTGACAGCGGTGAGACCCAGTACTTC	CAGQGQGADSGETQYF
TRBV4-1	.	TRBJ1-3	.	TGCGCCAGCAGGTCCGGCTCTGGAAACACCATATATTTT	CASRSGSGNTIYF
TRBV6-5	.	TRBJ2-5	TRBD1	TGTGCCAGCAGTTACTCCGGGACAGGGGGCAAAGAGACCCAGTACTTC	CASSYSGTGGKETQYF
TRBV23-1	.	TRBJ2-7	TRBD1	TGCGCCAGCAGTCAGGACCTCAGGGGGCTGTTCTACGAGCAGTACTTC	CASSQDLRGLFYEQYF
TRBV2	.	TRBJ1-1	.	TGTGCCAGCAGTGAAGCGCGGGCATTCACTGAAGCTTTCTTT	CASSEARAFTEAFF
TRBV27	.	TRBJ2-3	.	TGTGCCAGCTCCTCCTACACAGATACGCAGTATTTT	CASSSYTDTQYF
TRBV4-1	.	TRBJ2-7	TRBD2	TGCGCCAGCAGCGTGATAGCGGGAGTCTACGAGCAGTACTTC	CASSVIAGVYEQYF
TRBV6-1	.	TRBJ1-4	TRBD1	TGTGCCAGCAGTGATGCGGGACAGGGGGATGAAAAACTGTTTTTT	CASSDAGQGDEKLFF
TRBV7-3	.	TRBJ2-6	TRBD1	TGTGCCAGCAGCATGACAGGGGGCTATGGGGCCAACGTCCTGACTTTC	CASSMTGGYGANVLTF
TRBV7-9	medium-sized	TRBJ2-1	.	TGTGCCAGCAGCCTGCCACTCCACGGTGAGCAGTTCTTC	CASSLPLHGEQFF
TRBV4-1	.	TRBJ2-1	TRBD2	TGCGCCAGCAGCCTATCGACTAGCGGGGGGGCCAATGAGCAGTTCTTC	CASSLSTSGGANEQFF
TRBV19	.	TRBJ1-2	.	TGTGCCAGCCATCACAGGGAAGGGTATGGCTACACCTTC	CASHHREGYGYTF
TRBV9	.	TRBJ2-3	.	TGTGCCAGCAGCGTACATATACGGACAGATACGCAGTATTTT	CASSVHIRTDTQYF
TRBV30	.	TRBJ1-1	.	TGTGCCTGGATTTGGGGAGGGAACACTGAAGCTTTCTTT	CAWIWGGNTEAFF
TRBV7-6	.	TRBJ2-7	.	TGTGCCAGCAAACCCCCTGGGGGCGAGCAGTACTTC	CASKPPGGEQYF
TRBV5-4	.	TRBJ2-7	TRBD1	TGTGCCAGCAGCTTAGTACAGGGGGGAGGCTACGAGCAGTACTTC	CASSLVQGGGYEQYF
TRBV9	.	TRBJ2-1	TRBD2	TGTGCCAGCAGCATAACTAGCGGGTTTTACAATGAGCAGTTCTTC	CASSITSGFYNEQFF
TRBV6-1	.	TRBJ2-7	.	TGTGCCGGCATCCGAGGGACCTACGAGCAGTACTTC	CAGIRGTYEQYF
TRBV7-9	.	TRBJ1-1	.	TGTGCCAGCAGCTCTCAGGTTCTTAACACTGAAGCTTTCTTT	CASSSQVLNTEAFF
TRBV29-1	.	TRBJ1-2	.	TGCAGCGTTGATGAGGGAAGGCATGGCTACACCTTC	CSVDEGRHGYTF
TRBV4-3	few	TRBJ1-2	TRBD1	TGCGCCAGCAGCCAGAACAGGGGAAGTGGCTACACCTTC	CASSQNRGSGYTF
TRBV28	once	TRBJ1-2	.	TGTGCCAGCAGTTTTATTCCGAACTATGGCTACACCTTC	CASSFIPNYGYTF
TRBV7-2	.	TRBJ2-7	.	TGTGCCAGCAGCTCAGGGGTTAGCTACGAGCAGTACTTC	CASSSGVSYEQYF
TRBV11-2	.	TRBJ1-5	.	TGTGCCAGCAGCTTAGTATCAGGTCAGCCCCAGCATTTT	CASSLVSGQPQHF
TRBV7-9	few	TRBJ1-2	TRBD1	TGTGCCAGCAGCTTTACCGGACAGGGAATGACGCGGTATGGCTACACCTTC	CASSFTGQGMTRYGYTF
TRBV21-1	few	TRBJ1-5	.	TGTGCCAGCAGCAAAGGGTGGAGGGGAGGACAGCCCCAGCATTTT	CASSKGWRGGQPQHF
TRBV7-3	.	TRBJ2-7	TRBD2	TGTGCCAGCAGCCCTCACGCTCAAGCGGGGGGGGCCTACGAGCAGTACTTC	CASSPHAQAGGAYEQYF
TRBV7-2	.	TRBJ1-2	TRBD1	TGTGCCAGCAGCTCAAGGACAGGGAGCTATGGCTACACCTTC	CASSSRTGSYGYTF
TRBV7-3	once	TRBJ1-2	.	TGTGCCAGCAGCAAAAGGGGACAAGTCGATGGCTACACCTTC	CASSKRGQVDGYTF
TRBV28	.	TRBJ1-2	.	TGTGCCAGCAGCGGGGTGATAGTTCTGAAATATGGCTACACCTTC	CASSGVIVLKYGYTF
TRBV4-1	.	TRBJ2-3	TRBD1	TGCGCCAGCAGCAATACAGGGGGCTACACAGATACGCAGTATTTT	CASSNTGGYTDTQYF
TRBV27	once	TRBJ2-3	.	TGTGCCAGCAGTTTAACAGGGCCGAATACGCAGTATTTT	CASSLTGPNTQYF